Below are 12 T cell receptor beta chains sequenced from a single sample in a study of cytomegalovirus exposure and HLA in healthy donors. Vbeta (60) and Jbeta (13) primers were used in the PCR. Data came from immunoSEQ multiplex PCR; TCRdb stores just in-frame clones and leaves some out. This sample's clone table lists about 74,000 clones. The source material was PBMCs. The receptors were gathered from a female donor in good health and CMV-seropositive.

V gene TRBV18 combines with J gene TRBJ2-6; D call uncertain. This CDR3 comprises 15 residues. Germline V gene sequence: CDR1 KGHSH, CDR2 LQKENI. V was pared by 3 bases and J by 3 bases, with 9 bases between. CDR3 nucleotides: TGTGCCAGCTCACCGAGACTGAGTGGGGCCAACGTCCTGACTTTC. Translated: CASSPRLSGANVLTF. Filled out from reference TRBV18 and TRBJ2-6, the complete variable domain reads NAGVMQNPRHLVRRRGQEARLRCSPMKGHSHVYWYRQLPEEGLKFMVYLQKENIIDESGMPKERFSAEFPKEGPSILRIQQVVRGDSAAYFCASSPRLSGANVLTFGAGSRLTVL.

The chain carries TRBV4-3 and TRBJ1-4, with D possibly TRBD1 on 5 matching bases. CDR3 length equals 15 residues. The V end lost 4 bases, the J end lost 3 bases, and 12 bases lay between the germline ends. CDR1 is LGHNA, CDR2 YSLEER, per germline. The CDR3 bases are TGCGCCAGCAGCCCACCGGGGGGGGCTAATGAAAAACTGTTTTTT. Its translation: CASSPPGGANEKLFF.

The chain uses TRBV14 and TRBJ1-2; maybe TRBD1 (6 bases). The ends were cut back, 0 bases at V and 2 bases at J, with 13 bases in the middle. This CDR3 region has 16 residues. CDR1 and CDR2 from the germline V gene are SGHDN and FVKESK. Here the CDR3 reads CASSQDLPRGNYGYTF. Written as DNA, the CDR3 is TGTGCCAGCAGCCAAGATCTTCCCAGGGGAAACTATGGCTACACCTTC.

The V call is TRBV9, the J call TRBJ2-2; D remains ambiguous. Looked up from germline, CDR1 is SGDLS and CDR2 is YYNGEE. Trimming removed 0 bases at V and 0 bases at J, with 3 bases between. This CDR3 is built from 14 residues. The CDR3 sequence is CASSVATNTGELFF. The CDR3 DNA sequence: TGTGCCAGCAGCGTAGCCACGAACACCGGGGAGCTGTTTTTT.

This chain joins TRBV29-1 and TRBJ1-1; D is uncertain. CDR3 size: 13 residues. V was cut by 6 bases and J by 2 bases, with 13 bases left in between. Germline loops: CDR1 SQVTM, CDR2 ANQGSEA. The CDR3 DNA follows: TGCAGCGTAACTAGGGCCCCTAACACTGAAGCTTTCTTT. It is translated as CSVTRAPNTEAFF.

The chain is built from TRBV19 and TRBJ1-2; TRBD1 matches at 9 bases. V was clipped by 7 bases and J by 10 bases; unmatched bases: 10. Germline V gives CDR1 LNHDA, CDR2 SQIVND (reference sequence). The CDR3 consists of 13 residues. For the CDR3, the DNA is TGTGCCAGTACCAAACAGGGGGCCGGTTTCTACACCTTC. Protein sequence: CASTKQGAGFYTF. The full variable domain, rest sourced from reference TRBV19 and TRBJ1-2, is DGGITQSPKYLFRKEGQNVTLSCEQNLNHDAMYWYRQDPGQGLRLIYYSQIVNDFQKGDIAEGYSVSREKKESFPLTVTSAQKNPTAFYLCASTKQGAGFYTFGSGTRLTVV.

V is TRBV30 and J is TRBJ1-4, with a weak D call TRBD1 (6 bases). There are 13 residues in the CDR3. The germline V gene has CDR1 GTSNPN and CDR2 SVGIG (reference sequence). V was pared by 8 bases and J by 3 bases, with 13 bases between. CDR3 in DNA: TGTGCCCGTCAGGGGCCCGCTAATGAAAAACTGTTTTTT. Its translation: CARQGPANEKLFF.

V and J are TRBV9 and TRBJ1-4; D is ambiguous. Germline CDR1 and CDR2: SGDLS and YYNGEE. Trimming took off 0 bases at V and 6 bases at J, with 3 bases between the two ends. The CDR3 sequence is 12 residues long. CDR3 coding DNA: TGTGCCAGCAGCGTAGGAGATGAAAAACTGTTTTTT. Protein sequence: CASSVGDEKLFF.

The V call is TRBV15, the J call TRBJ1-3, with a possible D match to TRBD1 (6 bases). V was clipped by 4 bases and J by 0 bases, with 13 bases between them. CDR3 size: 16 residues. CDR1 is LNHNV, CDR2 YYDKDF, per germline (reference sequence). CDR3 bases: TGTGCCACCAGCACAGGTACAGGGCCCTCTGGAAACACCATATATTTT. Residues: CATSTGTGPSGNTIYF.

This chain joins TRBV6-5 and TRBJ1-2; D possibly corresponds to TRBD1 (6 bases). This CDR3 is built from 15 residues. Deletions cut 8 bases from V and 3 bases from J, with 19 bases between. Germline CDR1 and CDR2: MNHEY and SVGAGI. The CDR3 is CASRVTGGAYYGYTF. DNA for the CDR3: TGTGCCAGCCGCGTTACGGGGGGGGCGTACTATGGCTACACCTTC.

The chain is built from TRBV4-1 and TRBJ2-1; 12 bases align to TRBD2. With V trimmed by 0 bases and J by 6 bases, 15 bases remained unmatched. Germline V gene data show CDR1 as MGHRA and CDR2 as YSYEKL. The CDR3 has 20 residues. The CDR3 DNA reads as TGCGCCAGCAGCCAAGAGGAGCTTCTAGCGGGAGGGCCCCTTGGCAATGAGCAGTTCTTC. Protein product: CASSQEELLAGGPLGNEQFF.

The chain uses TRBV6-6 and TRBJ2-5; 8 bases agree with TRBD2. Trimming at V came to 2 bases and at J to 3 bases, leaving 5 bases not matched to a gene. Germline assignment: CDR1 MNHNY and CDR2 SVGAGI (reference sequence). The CDR3 length is 15 residues. CDR3 nucleotides: TGTGCCAGCAGTTACGTCGGGAGGGCCGAAGAGACCCAGTACTTC. Encoded protein: CASSYVGRAEETQYF.